This T cell receptor (beta chain) was captured in a study of OX40 agonist ivuxolimab in advanced cancers. Unmatched junction bases numbered 5, after V lost 7 bases and J lost 8 bases. The V gene's germline CDR1 is SGHTA and CDR2 FQGNSA. The length of the CDR3 is 14 residues. The table came from immunoSEQ multiplex PCR; TCRdb's copy has only in-frame clones and leaves some out. The table lists fewer than 85,000 clones, about nine tenths of them singletons. This sequence originates from an adult with an advanced solid tumor such as melanoma, head and neck, liver or kidney cancer. The gene calls are TRBV7-2 and TRBJ2-2, with TRBD2 identical over 12 bases. Specimen: CD4+ or CD8+ T cells sorted from blood, collected in a trial of the OX40 agonist ivuxolimab. CDR3 loop: CASTRGLAGGELFF. DNA of the CDR3: TGTGCCAGCACCCGAGGACTAGCGGGAGGGGAGCTGTTTTTT.